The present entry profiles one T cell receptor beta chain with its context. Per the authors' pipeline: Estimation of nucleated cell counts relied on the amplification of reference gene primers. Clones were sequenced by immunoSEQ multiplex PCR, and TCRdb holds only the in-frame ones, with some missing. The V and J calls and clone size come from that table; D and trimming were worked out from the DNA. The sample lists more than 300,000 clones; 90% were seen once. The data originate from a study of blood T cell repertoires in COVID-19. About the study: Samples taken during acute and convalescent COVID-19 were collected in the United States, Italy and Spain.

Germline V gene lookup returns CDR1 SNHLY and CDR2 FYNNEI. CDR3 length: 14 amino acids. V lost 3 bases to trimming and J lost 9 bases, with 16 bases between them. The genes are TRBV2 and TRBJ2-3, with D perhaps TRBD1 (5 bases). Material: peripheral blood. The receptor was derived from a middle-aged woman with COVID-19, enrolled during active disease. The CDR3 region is CASSEISRPGTQYF. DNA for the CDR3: TGTGCCAGCAGTGAGATCTCAAGGCCAGGGACGCAGTATTTT.